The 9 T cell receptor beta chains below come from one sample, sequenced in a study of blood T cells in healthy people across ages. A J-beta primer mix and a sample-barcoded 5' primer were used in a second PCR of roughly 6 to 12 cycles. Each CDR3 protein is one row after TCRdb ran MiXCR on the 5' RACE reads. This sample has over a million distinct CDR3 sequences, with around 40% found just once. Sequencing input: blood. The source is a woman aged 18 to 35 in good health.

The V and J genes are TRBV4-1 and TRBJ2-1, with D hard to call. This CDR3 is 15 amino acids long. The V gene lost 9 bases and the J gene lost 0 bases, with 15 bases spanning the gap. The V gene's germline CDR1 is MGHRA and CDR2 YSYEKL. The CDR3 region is CASRLRFSSYNEQFF. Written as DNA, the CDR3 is TGCGCCAGTAGGCTACGTTTTAGCTCCTACAATGAGCAGTTCTTC.

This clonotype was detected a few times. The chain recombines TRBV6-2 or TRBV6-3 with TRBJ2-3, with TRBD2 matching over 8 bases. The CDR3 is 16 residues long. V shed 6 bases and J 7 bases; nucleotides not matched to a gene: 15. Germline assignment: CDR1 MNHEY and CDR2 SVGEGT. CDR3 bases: TGTGCCAGCAGGGCAGCGGGGGCCGACTCGAGGTATACGCAGTATTTT. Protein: CASRAAGADSRYTQYF.

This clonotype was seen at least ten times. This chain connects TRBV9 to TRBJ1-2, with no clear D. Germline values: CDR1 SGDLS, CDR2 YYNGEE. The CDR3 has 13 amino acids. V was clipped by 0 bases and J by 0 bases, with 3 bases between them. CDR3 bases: TGTGCCAGCAGCGTAGCCTCTAACTATGGCTACACCTTC. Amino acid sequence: CASSVASNYGYTF.

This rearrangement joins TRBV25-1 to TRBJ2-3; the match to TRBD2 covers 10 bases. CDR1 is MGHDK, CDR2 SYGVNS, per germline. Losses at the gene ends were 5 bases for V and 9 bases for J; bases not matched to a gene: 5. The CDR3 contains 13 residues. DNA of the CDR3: TGTGCCAGCAGTAGCGGGGGGGCAGGGACGCAGTATTTT. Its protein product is CASSSGGAGTQYF.

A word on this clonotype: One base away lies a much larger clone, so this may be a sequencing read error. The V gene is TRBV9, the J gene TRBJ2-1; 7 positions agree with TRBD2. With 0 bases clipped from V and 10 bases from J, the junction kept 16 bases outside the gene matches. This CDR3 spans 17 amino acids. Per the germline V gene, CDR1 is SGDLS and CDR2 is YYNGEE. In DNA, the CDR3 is TGTGCCAGCAGCGTAGCTCCGGGCGGGAGTGGGTCCTACGAGCAGTTCTTC. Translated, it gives CASSVAPGGSGSYEQFF.

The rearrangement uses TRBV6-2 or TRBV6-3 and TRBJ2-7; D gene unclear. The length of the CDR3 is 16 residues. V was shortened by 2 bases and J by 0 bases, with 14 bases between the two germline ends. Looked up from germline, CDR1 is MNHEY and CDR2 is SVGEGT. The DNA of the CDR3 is TGTGCCAGCAGTTACCCTTACGCGGATGTCTCCTACGAGCAGTACTTC. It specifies CASSYPYADVSYEQYF.

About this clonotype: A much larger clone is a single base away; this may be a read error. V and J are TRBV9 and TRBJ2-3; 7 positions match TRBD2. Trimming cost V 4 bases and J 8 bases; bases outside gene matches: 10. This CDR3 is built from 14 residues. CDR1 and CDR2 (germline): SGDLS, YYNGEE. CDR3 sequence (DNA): TGTGCCAGCAGCCCGGAGACTAGCTCAGGTACGCAGTATTTT. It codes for CASSPETSSGTQYF. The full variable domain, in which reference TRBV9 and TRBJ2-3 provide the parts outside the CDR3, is DSGVTQTPKHLITATGQRVTLRCSPRSGDLSVYWYQQSLDQGLQFLIQYYNGEERAKGNILERFSAQQFPDLHSELNLSSLELGDSALYFCASSPETSSGTQYFGPGTRLTVL.

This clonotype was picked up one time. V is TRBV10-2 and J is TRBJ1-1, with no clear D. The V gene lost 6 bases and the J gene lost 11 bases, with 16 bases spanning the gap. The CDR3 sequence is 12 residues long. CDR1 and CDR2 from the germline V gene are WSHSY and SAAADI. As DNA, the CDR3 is TGCGCCAGCAGCCATAACACCGCTGGGGCTTTCTTT. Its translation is CASSHNTAGAFF.

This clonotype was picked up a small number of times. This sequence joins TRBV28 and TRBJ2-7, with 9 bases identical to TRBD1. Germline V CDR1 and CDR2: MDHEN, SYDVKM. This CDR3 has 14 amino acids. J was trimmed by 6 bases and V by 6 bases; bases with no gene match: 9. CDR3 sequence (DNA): TGTGCCAGCAGCCGAGGGGGGACAGGGTTCGAGCAGTACTTC. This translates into CASSRGGTGFEQYF.